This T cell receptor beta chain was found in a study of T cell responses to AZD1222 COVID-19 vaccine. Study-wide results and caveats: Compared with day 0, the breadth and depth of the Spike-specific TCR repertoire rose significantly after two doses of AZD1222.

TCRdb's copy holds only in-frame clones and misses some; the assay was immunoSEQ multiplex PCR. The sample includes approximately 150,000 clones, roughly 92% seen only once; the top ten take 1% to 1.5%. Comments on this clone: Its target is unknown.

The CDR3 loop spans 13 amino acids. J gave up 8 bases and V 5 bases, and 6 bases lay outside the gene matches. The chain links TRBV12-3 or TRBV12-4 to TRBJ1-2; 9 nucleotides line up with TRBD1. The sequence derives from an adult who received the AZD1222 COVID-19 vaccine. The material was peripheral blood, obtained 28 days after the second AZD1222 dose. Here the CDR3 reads CASSPGTGLGYTF. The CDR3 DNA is TGTGCCAGCAGTCCCGGGACAGGGCTGGGCTACACCTTC.